In its sample, the clone carrying this TCR beta chain was seen a few times. Its antigen is not identified. This record comes from a study of T cell repertoires in cytomegalovirus infection. The overall study: Both a matching HLA type and CMV infection were indicated by public TCR beta signatures.

TCRdb processed the reads anew with MiXCR; each CDR3 protein has one entry. In the table there are 54,000 or so distinct CDR3 sequences, around 33% of which are singletons. General study findings and limits: Clonotype analysis showed dominance of the ex vivo response by HLA-C-restricted CMV-specific TCR beta clonotypes. People with CMV and the relevant HLA were identified by cumulative public TCR beta family frequency.

The receptor's source is a human donor in good health (CMV status not recorded). Some clones in this sample may be carry-over from other donors' samples. The material sequenced was PBMCs, sequenced either directly or after in vitro stimulation (not recorded which).

The CDR3 coding sequence is TGTGCCAGCAGTGAAGCGCGGGGGGTGGATAACTATGGCTACACCTTC. Translated, it gives CASSEARGVDNYGYTF. The chain has TRBV2 and TRBJ1-2; D might be TRBD1 (5 bases). The V end lost 0 bases, the J end lost 1 base, and 12 bases lay between the germline ends. The CDR3 spans 16 residues. Germline values: CDR1 SNHLY, CDR2 FYNNEI.